This T cell receptor beta chain is from a study of siplizumab effects on memory and regulatory T cells. Study findings and constraints: Naive T cell populations appeared to exhibit greater diversity than memory cells and appeared to be major alloresponse contributors. Among mappable alloreactive CD4+ clones, the Treg-derived fraction averaged around 70% with siplizumab versus roughly 30% in controls.

Produced via immunoSEQ multiplex PCR; TCRdb's table is partial and in-frame only. The table has 100,000 or so clones, approximately 94% seen once. This clone came up once. As yet, its antigen is unknown. Between the trimmed V and J ends, which lost 4 bases and 8 bases, there was a span of 15 bases. There are 13 residues in the CDR3. The germline V gene encodes CDR1 SGHDT and CDR2 YYEEEE. The sequencing input was CD4+ T cells sorted from blood. The chain joins TRBV5-6 to TRBJ1-2; possibly TRBD1 for D (6 bases). The source of this sequence is a human donor in good health. The CDR3 nucleotides read TGTGCCAGCAGCCTTGACAGGACGGGAGGCTACACCTTC. Its protein product is CASSLDRTGGYTF.